Listed below are T cell receptor beta chains from one sample, sequenced in a study of shared T cell receptors in the human thymus. Data came from immunoSEQ multiplex PCR; TCRdb stores just in-frame clones and leaves some out. The sample lists 550,000 to 800,000 clones; 70% to 90% were seen once. The sample was also reused in another study, on human thymus T cells.

Sequencing was performed on thymocytes. The receptors come from a girl under three years old with a congenital heart defect. Each CDR3 is given with its conserved first and last residue. Each record gives: V gene, J gene, D gene, clone size, CDR3 DNA, CDR3 protein. The D gene is left open where the match is weak. Size is stated for part of the rows, as once, few or many counts, or as a class when the clone is expanded.

>TRBV11-2|TRBJ1-4|TRBD1|NA
TGTGCCAGCAGCTCGACAGGGGTGAGGAAAAAACTGTTTTTT
CASSSTGVRKKLFF
>TRBV6-6|TRBJ1-5|TRBD1|once
TGTGCCAGCAGTTCACGCGACAGGGTAGACAATCAGCCCCAGCATTTT
CASSSRDRVDNQPQHF
>TRBV6-6|TRBJ1-2|NA|NA
TGTGCCAGCAGTTCGGGCTACACCTTC
CASSSGYTF
>TRBV5-6|TRBJ1-2|NA|NA
TGTGCCAGCAGCGCCGTGAAACAGGGCCAAGTTTTGTTCTATGGCTACACCTTC
CASSAVKQGQVLFYGYTF
>TRBV12-5|TRBJ1-1|NA|NA
TGTGCTAGTGGTTTGGTCCATGAGAGGGTCGAGACTGAAGCTTTCTTT
CASGLVHERVETEAFF
>TRBV9|TRBJ2-1|TRBD2|NA
TGTGCCAGCAGCTCTCGACTAGCGGGGCGACTCTCCTACAATGAGCAGTTCTTC
CASSSRLAGRLSYNEQFF
>TRBV6-5|TRBJ1-2|NA|NA
TGTGCCAGCAGTTATAAACACAGAGACTATGGCTACACCTTC
CASSYKHRDYGYTF
>TRBV4-1|TRBJ2-6|NA|NA
TGCGCCAGCAGCCAAGAGGATGACAGAGAAAACTCTGGGGCCAACGTCCTGACTTTC
CASSQEDDRENSGANVLTF
>TRBV5-6|TRBJ2-5|TRBD2|NA
TGTGCCAGCAGCCCGGCGACTAGCGAAGAGACCCAGTACTTC
CASSPATSEETQYF
>TRBV10-3|TRBJ1-1|NA|NA
TGTGCCATCAGTTCCAAGAGAAAAGCTTTCTTT
CAISSKRKAFF
>TRBV6-5|TRBJ1-2|TRBD1|NA
TGTGCCAGCACCCAGGACAGGCGAAACTATGGCTACACCTTC
CASTQDRRNYGYTF
>TRBV6-6|TRBJ1-5|NA|NA
TGTGCCAGCACCACAGATAGCAATCAGCCCCAGCATTTT
CASTTDSNQPQHF
>TRBV7-9|TRBJ2-3|TRBD1|NA
TGTGCCAGCACTCTGGACAGGGGGCTGACAGATACGCAGTATTTT
CASTLDRGLTDTQYF
>TRBV12-5|TRBJ1-2|NA|NA
TGTACTAGTGCTGGGCGGGTGAAATATGGCTACACCTTC
CTSAGRVKYGYTF
>TRBV7-6|TRBJ2-1|NA|NA
TGTGCCAGCAGCTTAGAAATTTGCGATGAGCAGTTCTTC
CASSLEICDEQFF
>TRBV11-2|TRBJ2-1|NA|NA
TGTGCCAGCACCTACTTTGGCGCCTCGGGGAACAATGAGCAGTTCTTC
CASTYFGASGNNEQFF